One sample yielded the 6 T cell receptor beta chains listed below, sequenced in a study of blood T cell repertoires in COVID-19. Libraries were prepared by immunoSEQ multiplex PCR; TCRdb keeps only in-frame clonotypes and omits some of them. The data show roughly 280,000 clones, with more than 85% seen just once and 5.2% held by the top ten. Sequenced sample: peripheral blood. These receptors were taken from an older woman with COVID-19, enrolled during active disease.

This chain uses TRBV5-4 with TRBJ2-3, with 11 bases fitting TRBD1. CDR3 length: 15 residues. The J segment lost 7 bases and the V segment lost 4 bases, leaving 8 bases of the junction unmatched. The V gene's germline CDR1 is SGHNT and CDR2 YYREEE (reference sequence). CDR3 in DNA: TGTGCCAGCAGCATCGGGACAGGGGGACGAAATACGCAGTATTTT. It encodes CASSIGTGGRNTQYF.

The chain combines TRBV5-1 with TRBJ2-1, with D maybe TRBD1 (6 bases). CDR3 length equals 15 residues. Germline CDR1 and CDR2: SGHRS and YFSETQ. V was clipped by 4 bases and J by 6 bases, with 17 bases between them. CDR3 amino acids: CASSPMGAASNEQFF. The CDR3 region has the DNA TGCGCCAGCAGCCCTATGGGGGCCGCCAGCAATGAGCAGTTCTTC.

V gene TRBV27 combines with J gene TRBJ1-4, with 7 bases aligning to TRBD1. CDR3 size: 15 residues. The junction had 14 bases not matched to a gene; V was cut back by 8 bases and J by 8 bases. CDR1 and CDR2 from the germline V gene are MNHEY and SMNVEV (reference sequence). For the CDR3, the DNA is TGTGCCAGCCAACTGACAGGGAGACTGGAGGAAAAACTGTTTTTT. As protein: CASQLTGRLEEKLFF.

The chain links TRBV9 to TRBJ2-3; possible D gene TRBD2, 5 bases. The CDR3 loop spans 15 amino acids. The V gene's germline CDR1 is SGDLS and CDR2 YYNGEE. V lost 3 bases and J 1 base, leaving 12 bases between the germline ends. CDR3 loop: CASSARERGTDTQYF. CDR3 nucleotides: TGTGCCAGCAGCGCGAGGGAAAGGGGCACAGATACGCAGTATTTT.

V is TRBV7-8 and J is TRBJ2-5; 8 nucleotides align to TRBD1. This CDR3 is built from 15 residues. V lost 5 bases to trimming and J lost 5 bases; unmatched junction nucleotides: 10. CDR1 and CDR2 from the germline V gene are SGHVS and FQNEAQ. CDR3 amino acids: CASSVGRQGRETQYF. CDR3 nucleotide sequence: TGTGCCAGCAGCGTAGGACGACAGGGGAGGGAGACCCAGTACTTC.

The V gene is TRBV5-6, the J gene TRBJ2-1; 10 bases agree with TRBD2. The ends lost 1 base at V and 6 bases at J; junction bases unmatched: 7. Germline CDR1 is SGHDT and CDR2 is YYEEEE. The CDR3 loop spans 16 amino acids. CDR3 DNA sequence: TGTGCCAGCAGCTTGTCCCCAGCGGGAGGGCGCAATGAGCAGTTCTTC. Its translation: CASSLSPAGGRNEQFF. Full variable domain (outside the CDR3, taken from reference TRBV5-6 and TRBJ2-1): DAGVTQSPTHLIKTRGQQVTLRCSPKSGHDTVSWYQQALGQGPQFIFQYYEEEERQRGNFPDRFSGHQFPNYSSELNVNALLLGDSALYLCASSLSPAGGRNEQFFGPGTRLTVL.